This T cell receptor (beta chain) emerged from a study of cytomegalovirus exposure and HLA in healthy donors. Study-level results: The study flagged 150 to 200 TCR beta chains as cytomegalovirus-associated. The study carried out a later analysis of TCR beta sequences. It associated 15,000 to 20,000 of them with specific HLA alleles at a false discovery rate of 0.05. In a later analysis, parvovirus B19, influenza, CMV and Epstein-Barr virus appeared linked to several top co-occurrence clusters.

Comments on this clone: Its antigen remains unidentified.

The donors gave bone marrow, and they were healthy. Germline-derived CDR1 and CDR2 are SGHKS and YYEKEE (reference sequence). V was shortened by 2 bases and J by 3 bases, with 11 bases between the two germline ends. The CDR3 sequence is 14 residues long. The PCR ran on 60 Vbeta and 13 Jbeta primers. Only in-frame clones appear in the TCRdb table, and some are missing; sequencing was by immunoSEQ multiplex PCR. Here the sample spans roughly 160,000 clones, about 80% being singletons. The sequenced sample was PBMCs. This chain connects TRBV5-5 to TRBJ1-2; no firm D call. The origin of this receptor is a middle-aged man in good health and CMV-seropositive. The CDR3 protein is CASSLVGNDYGYTF. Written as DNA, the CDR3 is TGTGCCAGCAGCTTAGTTGGCAACGACTATGGCTACACCTTC.